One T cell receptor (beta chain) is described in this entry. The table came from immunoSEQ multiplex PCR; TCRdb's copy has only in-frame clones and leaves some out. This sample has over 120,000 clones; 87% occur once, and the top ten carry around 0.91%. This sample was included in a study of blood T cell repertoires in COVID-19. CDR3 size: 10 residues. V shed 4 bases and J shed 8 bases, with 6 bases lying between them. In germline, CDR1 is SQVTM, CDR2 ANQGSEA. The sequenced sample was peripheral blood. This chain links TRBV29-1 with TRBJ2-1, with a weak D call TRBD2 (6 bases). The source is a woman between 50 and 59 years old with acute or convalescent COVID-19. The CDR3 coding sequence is TGCAGCGTTGGCGGGGATGAGCAGTTCTTC. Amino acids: CSVGGDEQFF.